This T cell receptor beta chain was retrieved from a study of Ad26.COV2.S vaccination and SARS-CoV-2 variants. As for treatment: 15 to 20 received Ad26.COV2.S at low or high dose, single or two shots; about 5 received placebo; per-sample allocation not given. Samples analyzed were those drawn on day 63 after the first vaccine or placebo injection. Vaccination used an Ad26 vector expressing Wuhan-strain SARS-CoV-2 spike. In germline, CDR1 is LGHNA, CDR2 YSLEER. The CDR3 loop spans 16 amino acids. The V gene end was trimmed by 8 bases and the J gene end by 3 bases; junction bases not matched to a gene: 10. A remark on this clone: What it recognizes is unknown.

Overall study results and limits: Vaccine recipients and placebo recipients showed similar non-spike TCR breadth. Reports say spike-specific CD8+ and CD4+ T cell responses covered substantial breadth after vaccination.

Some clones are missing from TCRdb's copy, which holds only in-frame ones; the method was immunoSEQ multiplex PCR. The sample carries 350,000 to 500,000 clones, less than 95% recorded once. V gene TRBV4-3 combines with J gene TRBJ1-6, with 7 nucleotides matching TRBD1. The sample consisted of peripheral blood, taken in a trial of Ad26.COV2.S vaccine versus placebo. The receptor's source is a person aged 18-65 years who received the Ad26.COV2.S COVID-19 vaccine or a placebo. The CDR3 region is CASCITRDSYNSPLHF. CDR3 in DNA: TGCGCCAGCTGCATTACCCGGGACAGCTATAATTCACCCCTCCACTTT.